The 29 T cell receptor beta chains in this list originate from one sample, sequenced in a study of cytomegalovirus exposure and HLA in healthy donors. Amplification used 60 Vbeta primers and 13 Jbeta primers. Sequencing was performed with immunoSEQ multiplex PCR; in TCRdb, only in-frame clones are kept and a portion is missing. This sample has 75,000 to 90,000 clones, with about 78% found just once. The sample was PBMCs. The receptors shown here come from a woman aged 35 to 49 in good health and CMV-seropositive.

The chain couples TRBV5-1 to TRBJ1-4, with 11 positions matching TRBD1. Trimming removed 0 bases from V and 5 bases from J; junction bases left unmatched: 3. The CDR3 contains 16 residues. Germline CDR1 is SGHRS and CDR2 is YFSETQ. CDR3 protein: CASSLGTGGPNEKLFF. The CDR3 DNA reads as TGCGCCAGCAGCTTGGGGACAGGGGGCCCGAATGAAAAACTGTTTTTT. The full variable domain, rest sourced from reference TRBV5-1 and TRBJ1-4, is KAGVTQTPRYLIKTRGQQVTLSCSPISGHRSVSWYQQTPGQGLQFLFEYFSETQRNKGNFPGRFSGRQFSNSRSEMNVSTLELGDSALYLCASSLGTGGPNEKLFFGSGTQLSVL.

The rearrangement joins TRBV23-1 to TRBJ1-3; D possibly corresponds to TRBD1 (6 bases). TRBV23-1 is recorded as an ORF, its role being uncertain. Between the trimmed V and J ends, which lost 5 bases and 0 bases, there was a span of 14 bases. This CDR3 has 16 amino acids. This CDR3 is CASSWGGRYSGNTIYF. In DNA form, the CDR3 reads TGCGCCAGCAGTTGGGGGGGCCGGTACTCTGGAAACACCATATATTTT.

V usage is TRBV28 and J usage is TRBJ1-6, with D tentatively TRBD1 (6 bases). CDR3 length: 16 residues. V was cut by 3 bases and J by 1 base, with 10 bases left in between. Germline CDR1 is MDHEN and CDR2 is SYDVKM. The CDR3 sequence is CASSLEQGSYNSPLHF. CDR3 coding DNA: TGTGCCAGCAGTTTGGAACAGGGTTCCTATAATTCACCCCTCCACTTT.

This chain joins TRBV19 and TRBJ1-5; D not resolved. Trimming removed 1 base from V and 0 bases from J, with 10 bases in between. The CDR3 length is 16 residues. Germline V gene lookup returns CDR1 LNHDA and CDR2 SQIVND (reference sequence). CDR3 DNA sequence: TGTGCCAGTAGTATAGCTACGATGGTTAGCAATCAGCCCCAGCATTTT. Its protein is CASSIATMVSNQPQHF.

The chain uses TRBV28 and TRBJ1-2, with D unresolved. The CDR3 contains 12 residues. CDR1 is MDHEN and CDR2 is SYDVKM in the germline V gene. Trimming left V 3 bases short and J 5 bases short, with 7 bases between. CDR3 nucleotide sequence: TGTGCCAGCAGTTTTCACAAGTATGGCTACACCTTC. It encodes CASSFHKYGYTF.

The V gene is TRBV7-2, the J gene TRBJ2-1; the match to TRBD2 covers 10 bases. This CDR3 contains 16 residues. Trimming took 5 bases from V and 9 from J; bases not matched to a gene: 13. The germline gives CDR1 SGHTA, CDR2 FQGNSA. CDR3 amino acids: CASSPPGQRGGREQFF. The CDR3 DNA sequence: TGTGCCAGCAGCCCCCCGGGGCAGCGGGGGGGCCGTGAGCAGTTCTTC.

The V and J genes are TRBV28 and TRBJ1-5, with D perhaps matching TRBD1 (6 bases). The ends were cut back, 4 bases at V and 9 bases at J, with 16 bases in the middle. The length of the CDR3 is 14 residues. The germline gives CDR1 MDHEN, CDR2 SYDVKM. CDR3 bases: TGTGCCAGCAGTTCGGACAGCGCCTCGTGGCCCCAGCATTTT. It encodes CASSSDSASWPQHF.

The rearrangement uses TRBV6-5 and TRBJ2-7; 10 nucleotides align to TRBD1. CDR1 and CDR2 (germline): MNHEY, SVGAGI. J was trimmed by 4 bases and V by 2 bases; bases with no gene match: 2. The CDR3 length is 14 residues. The DNA of the CDR3 is TGTGCCAGCAGTTACGGGGACAGGGGTTACGAGCAGTACTTC. It yields the protein CASSYGDRGYEQYF.

This sequence joins TRBV5-1 and TRBJ2-2, with 9 nucleotides matching TRBD2. The CDR3 consists of 16 residues. Per the germline V gene, CDR1 is SGHRS and CDR2 is YFSETQ. V was clipped by 0 bases and J by 1 base; unmatched bases: 1. The CDR3 here is CASSLERGENTGELFF. CDR3 nucleotides: TGCGCCAGCAGCTTGGAGCGGGGGGAGAACACCGGGGAGCTGTTTTTT.

The table lists this clone with a few counts. This chain connects TRBV6-5 to TRBJ2-2; TRBD1 aligns across 9 bases. The CDR3 spans 14 residues. After removal of 6 bases from V and 7 bases from J, the junction contained 6 bases not matched to a gene. The germline CDR1 and CDR2 sequences are MNHEY and SVGAGI. The CDR3 DNA follows: TGTGCCAGCAGAATGGGACAGGGTGGCGGGGAGCTGTTTTTT. Amino acid sequence: CASRMGQGGGELFF.

V usage is TRBV19 and J usage is TRBJ1-2; TRBD1 agrees at 9 bases. Germline V lookup: CDR1 LNHDA, CDR2 SQIVND (reference sequence). This CDR3 contains 15 residues. Trimming removed 11 bases from V and 0 bases from J; junction bases left unmatched: 10. This CDR3 is CAALRTGVTNYGYTF. CDR3 sequence (DNA): TGTGCCGCTTTACGGACAGGGGTGACTAACTATGGCTACACCTTC.

This clone has just a few counts. The chain recombines TRBV11-2 with TRBJ2-2, with a tentative D call TRBD1 (5 bases). Trimming took off 4 bases at V and 0 bases at J, with 12 bases between the two ends. CDR3 length equals 16 residues. Germline loops: CDR1 SGHAT, CDR2 FQNNGV. This chain's CDR3 is CASSSTRTPNTGELFF. In nucleotides, the CDR3 is TGTGCCAGCAGCTCCACTCGGACACCGAACACCGGGGAGCTGTTTTTT.

V is TRBV6-6 and J is TRBJ2-5; 14 bases line up with TRBD2. The CDR3 has 16 residues. Per germline, CDR1 MNHNY and CDR2 SVGAGI (reference sequence). Unmatched junction bases numbered 5, after V lost 4 bases and J lost 4 bases. In nucleotides, the CDR3 is TGTGCCAGCAGTTCTACTGGGACTAGCGGGGGAGAGACCCAGTACTTC. Translated: CASSSTGTSGGETQYF.

The chain uses TRBV9 and TRBJ2-3; weak D call: TRBD1 (6 bases). Germline V CDR1 and CDR2: SGDLS, YYNGEE. V was cut by 4 bases and J by 0 bases, with 15 bases left in between. The CDR3 consists of 16 residues. The CDR3 spells CASSHPWQGSTDTQYF. DNA of the CDR3: TGTGCCAGCAGCCATCCTTGGCAGGGGAGCACAGATACGCAGTATTTT.

This chain connects TRBV5-4 to TRBJ2-1; D may be TRBD1 (6 bases). CDR1 SGHNT and CDR2 YYREEE come from the germline V gene (reference sequence). Trimming removed 8 bases at V and 4 bases at J, with 13 bases between. The CDR3 runs 13 residues. CDR3 loop: CASGMGQYNEQFF. CDR3 in DNA: TGTGCCAGTGGAATGGGACAATACAATGAGCAGTTCTTC.

The chain joins TRBV20-1 to TRBJ2-1; tentatively, D is TRBD2 (5 bases). The V gene lost 3 bases and the J gene lost 7 bases, with 7 bases spanning the gap. The CDR3 contains 11 residues. Germline CDR1 is DFQATT and CDR2 is SNEGSKA (reference sequence). The CDR3 DNA sequence: TGCAGTGCTAGTCGCGGGAATGAGCAGTTCTTC. Translation: CSASRGNEQFF.

Concerning this clone: Other DNA sequences of this sample code for an identical CDR3. The CDR3 DNA is TGTGCCTGGAGTCCAATACCCTTGGTACGGGGGAGTACGAACGGCGCCTATAATTCACCCCTCCACTTT. Its protein product is CAWSPIPLVRGSTNGAYNSPLHF. V and J are TRBV30 and TRBJ1-6; maybe TRBD1 (5 bases). CDR1 is GTSNPN, CDR2 SVGIG, per germline (reference sequence). There are 23 residues in the CDR3. Trimming pared 2 bases from V and 2 bases from J, leaving 34 bases between.

This clone appeared a few times. The rearrangement joins TRBV6-1 to TRBJ1-1, with D possibly matching TRBD1 (6 bases). From germline, CDR1 is MNHNS and CDR2 SASEGT. V gave up 6 bases and J gave up 4 bases, with 15 bases separating them. This CDR3 is 14 amino acids long. The CDR3 loop is CASRTVDRSTEAFF. CDR3 sequence (DNA): TGTGCCAGCAGGACGGTCGACAGGAGCACTGAAGCTTTCTTT.

The rearrangement links TRBV6-5 to TRBJ2-6; perhaps TRBD2 as D (5 bases). CDR3 length: 14 amino acids. The V end was cut by 7 bases, the J end by 1 base, with 8 bases between. The germline V gene encodes CDR1 MNHEY and CDR2 SVGAGI. Here the CDR3 reads CASKRGSGANVLTF. The CDR3 bases are TGTGCCAGCAAACGGGGTTCTGGGGCCAACGTCCTGACTTTC.

In this sample, this clone turned up once. The chain employs TRBV5-4 and TRBJ2-3; 7 bases are shared with TRBD1. Germline lookup yields CDR1 SGHNT and CDR2 YYREEE (reference sequence). CDR3 length: 16 residues. V gave up 3 bases and J gave up 1 base; unmatched junction bases: 8. CDR3 in amino acids: CASSSGQVEGTDTQYF. CDR3 nucleotides: TGTGCCAGCAGCTCAGGACAGGTCGAAGGCACAGATACGCAGTATTTT. Full variable domain (remainder filled in from reference TRBV5-4 and TRBJ2-3): ETGVTQSPTHLIKTRGQQVTLRCSSQSGHNTVSWYQQALGQGPQFIFQYYREEENGRGNFPPRFSGLQFPNYSSELNVNALELDDSALYLCASSSGQVEGTDTQYFGPGTRLTVL.

The chain joins TRBV7-2 to TRBJ1-2; TRBD1 matches at 8 bases. Germline V lookup: CDR1 SGHTA, CDR2 FQGNSA. The CDR3 has 15 amino acids. The junction had 5 bases not matched to a gene; V was cut back by 1 base and J by 4 bases. The CDR3 region has the DNA TGTGCCAGCAGCTTAGTCTCGGGACAGGCCTATGGCTACACCTTC. It encodes CASSLVSGQAYGYTF.

The count of this clone is one. The chain joins TRBV19 to TRBJ1-6, with D possibly TRBD1 on 5 matching bases. Germline V gene data show CDR1 as LNHDA and CDR2 as SQIVND (reference sequence). This CDR3 contains 15 residues. V was cut by 7 bases and J by 6 bases, with 16 bases left in between. CDR3 residues: CASTQPQGGNSPLHF. The CDR3 DNA reads TGTGCCAGTACTCAACCCCAGGGTGGTAATTCACCCCTCCACTTT.

The V and J genes are TRBV4-3 and TRBJ1-3; D is possibly TRBD1 (6 bases). Germline V gives CDR1 LGHNA, CDR2 YSLEER. Trimming removed 1 base at V and 4 bases at J, with 14 bases between. This CDR3 has 16 amino acids. The DNA for the CDR3 is TGCGCCAGCAGCCAAGGAACAGGGTGGGACGGAAACACCATATATTTT. This codes for CASSQGTGWDGNTIYF.

The gene calls are TRBV6-5 and TRBJ1-1, with 8 nucleotides matching TRBD1. CDR3 length: 15 residues. CDR1 is MNHEY and CDR2 is SVGAGI in the germline V gene. The junction had 3 bases not matched to a gene; V was cut back by 2 bases and J by 1 base. The chain's CDR3 is CASSYDRGGNTEAFF. CDR3 bases: TGTGCCAGCAGTTACGACAGGGGTGGGAACACTGAAGCTTTCTTT.

The chain is built from TRBV27 and TRBJ1-1; 10 bases map to TRBD1. The trim removed 2 bases at V and 4 bases at J, leaving 10 bases unmatched. From germline, CDR1 is MNHEY and CDR2 SMNVEV (reference sequence). The CDR3 totals 17 residues. The CDR3 reads CASSLDPSGTGVTEAFF. CDR3 DNA: TGTGCCAGCAGTTTAGATCCCTCGGGGACAGGGGTCACTGAAGCTTTCTTT.

The chain is built from TRBV7-2 and TRBJ1-1; 7 nucleotides line up with TRBD1. The V segment lost 5 bases and the J segment 4 bases; nucleotides outside the gene matches: 10. Germline V gives CDR1 SGHTA, CDR2 FQGNSA. The CDR3 spans 15 residues. CDR3: CASSPGQARGTEAFF. The CDR3 DNA is TGTGCCAGCAGCCCCGGACAGGCGAGGGGCACTGAAGCTTTCTTT.

The chain recombines TRBV6-1 with TRBJ2-5; the match to TRBD1 covers 10 bases. The germline V gene has CDR1 MNHNS and CDR2 SASEGT. This CDR3 region has 15 residues. Unmatched junction bases numbered 7, after V lost 7 bases and J lost 2 bases. In nucleotides, the CDR3 is TGTGCCAGCATACGGGCGGGACAGGGGCAAGAGACCCAGTACTTC. This gives the protein CASIRAGQGQETQYF.

This sequence joins TRBV4-2 and TRBJ2-7; 12 bases agree with TRBD1. CDR3 length: 17 amino acids. After removal of 3 bases from V and 5 bases from J, the junction contained 11 bases not matched to a gene. The V gene's germline CDR1 is LGHNA and CDR2 YNFKEQ. CDR3 loop: CASSQDRDRGLRDEQYF. Here the CDR3 DNA reads TGTGCCAGCAGCCAGGACCGGGACAGGGGGCTTCGCGACGAGCAGTACTTC.

The chain has TRBV4-3 and TRBJ2-6; tentatively, D is TRBD2 (5 bases). The CDR3 is 19 residues long. The V end was cut by 0 bases, the J end by 0 bases, with 15 bases between. In germline, CDR1 is LGHNA, CDR2 YSLEER. This CDR3 reads CASSQEVARLSSGANVLTF. CDR3 sequence (DNA): TGCGCCAGCAGCCAAGAGGTGGCCAGACTATCCTCTGGGGCCAACGTCCTGACTTTC.